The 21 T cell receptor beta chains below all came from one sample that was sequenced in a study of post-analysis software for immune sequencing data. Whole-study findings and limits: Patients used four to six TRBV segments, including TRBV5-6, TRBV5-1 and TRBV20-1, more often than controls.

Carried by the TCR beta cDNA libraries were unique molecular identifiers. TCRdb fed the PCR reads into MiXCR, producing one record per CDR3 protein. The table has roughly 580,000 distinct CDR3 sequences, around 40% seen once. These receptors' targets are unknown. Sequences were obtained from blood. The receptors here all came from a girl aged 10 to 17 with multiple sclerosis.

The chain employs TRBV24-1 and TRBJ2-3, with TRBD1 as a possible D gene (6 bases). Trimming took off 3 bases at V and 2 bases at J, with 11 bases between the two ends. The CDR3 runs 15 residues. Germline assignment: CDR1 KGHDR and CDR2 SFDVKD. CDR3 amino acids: CATSDQDRATDTQYF. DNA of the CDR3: TGTGCCACCAGTGATCAGGACAGAGCCACAGATACGCAGTATTTT.

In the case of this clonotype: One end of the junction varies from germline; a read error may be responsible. Written as DNA, the CDR3 is TGCAGCGTTGACTGGGGCACCGGGGGGCTGTTTTTT. Encoded protein: CSVDWGTGGLFF. J is TRBJ2-2 and V is TRBV29-1; D possibly corresponds to TRBD2 (6 bases). The CDR3 totals 12 residues. Germline V gene lookup returns CDR1 SQVTM and CDR2 ANQGSEA.

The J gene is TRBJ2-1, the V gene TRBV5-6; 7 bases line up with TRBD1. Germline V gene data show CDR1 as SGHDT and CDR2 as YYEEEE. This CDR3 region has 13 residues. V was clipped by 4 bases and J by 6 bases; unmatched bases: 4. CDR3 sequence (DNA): TGTGCCAGCAGCCCCACAGGGGTCAATGAGCAGTTCTTC. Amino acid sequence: CASSPTGVNEQFF.

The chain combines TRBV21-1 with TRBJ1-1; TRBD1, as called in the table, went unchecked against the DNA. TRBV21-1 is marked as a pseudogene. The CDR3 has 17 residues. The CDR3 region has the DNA TGTGCCAGCAGCAAAGGACCGGGCCCCGGGTGGGGCACTGAAGCTTTCTTT. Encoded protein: CASSKGPGPGWGTEAFF.

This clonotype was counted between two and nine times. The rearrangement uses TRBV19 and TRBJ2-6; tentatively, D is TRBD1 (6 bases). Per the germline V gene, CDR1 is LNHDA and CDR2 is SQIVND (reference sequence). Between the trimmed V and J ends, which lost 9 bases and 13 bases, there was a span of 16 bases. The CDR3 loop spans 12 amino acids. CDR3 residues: CASRTERRVLTF. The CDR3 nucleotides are TGTGCCAGCAGGACAGAGCGAAGGGTCCTGACTTTC.

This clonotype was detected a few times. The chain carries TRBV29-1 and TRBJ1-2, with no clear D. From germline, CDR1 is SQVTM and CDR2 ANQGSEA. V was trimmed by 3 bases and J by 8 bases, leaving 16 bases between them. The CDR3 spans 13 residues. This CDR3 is CSVDPGLGRGYTF. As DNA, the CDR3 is TGCAGCGTTGATCCCGGGTTAGGAAGGGGCTACACCTTC.

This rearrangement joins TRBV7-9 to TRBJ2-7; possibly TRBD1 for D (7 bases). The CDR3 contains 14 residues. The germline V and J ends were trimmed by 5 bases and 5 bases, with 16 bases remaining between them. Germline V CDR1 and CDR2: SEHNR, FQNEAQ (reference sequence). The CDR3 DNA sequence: TGTGCCAGCAGCCCTGCGGGGACAGCGGACGAGCAGTACTTC. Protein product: CASSPAGTADEQYF.

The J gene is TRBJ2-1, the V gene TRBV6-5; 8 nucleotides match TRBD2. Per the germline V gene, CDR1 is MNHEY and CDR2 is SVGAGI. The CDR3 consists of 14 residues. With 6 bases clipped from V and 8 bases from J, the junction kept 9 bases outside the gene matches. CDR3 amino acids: CASSSTSAEDEQFF. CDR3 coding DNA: TGTGCCAGCAGCTCGACTAGCGCGGAGGATGAGCAGTTCTTC.

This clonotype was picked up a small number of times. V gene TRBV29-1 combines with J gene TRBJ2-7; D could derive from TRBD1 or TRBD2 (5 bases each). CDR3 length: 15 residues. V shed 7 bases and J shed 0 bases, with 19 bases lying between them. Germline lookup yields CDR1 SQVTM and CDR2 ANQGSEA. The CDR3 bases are TGCAGCGCTATCCCAGGGACGGCGAGCTCCTACGAGCAGTACTTC. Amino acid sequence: CSAIPGTASSYEQYF.

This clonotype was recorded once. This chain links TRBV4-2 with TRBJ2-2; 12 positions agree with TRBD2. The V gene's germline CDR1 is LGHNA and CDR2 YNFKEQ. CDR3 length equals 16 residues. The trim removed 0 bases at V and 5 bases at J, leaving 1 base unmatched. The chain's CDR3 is CASSQELAGGTGELFF. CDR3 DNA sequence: TGTGCCAGCAGCCAAGAACTAGCGGGGGGAACCGGGGAGCTGTTTTTT.

The CDR3 region has the DNA TGTGCCAGCAGCTTAGATGCGGGCGCCTGGGGAGAGACCCAGTACTTC. Protein: CASSLDAGAWGETQYF. The chain employs TRBV7-6 and TRBJ2-5; D possibly corresponds to TRBD2 (5 bases). V lost 1 base, J lost 4 bases, and 16 bases lay in between. CDR1 is SGHVS, CDR2 FNYEAQ, per germline. The CDR3 extends over 16 amino acids.

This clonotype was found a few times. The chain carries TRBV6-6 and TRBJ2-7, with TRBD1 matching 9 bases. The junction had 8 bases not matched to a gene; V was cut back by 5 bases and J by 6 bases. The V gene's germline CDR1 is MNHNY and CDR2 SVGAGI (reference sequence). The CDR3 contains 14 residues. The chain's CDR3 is CASSQGQGGSEQYF. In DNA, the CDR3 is TGTGCCAGCAGTCAGGGACAGGGTGGATCCGAGCAGTACTTC.

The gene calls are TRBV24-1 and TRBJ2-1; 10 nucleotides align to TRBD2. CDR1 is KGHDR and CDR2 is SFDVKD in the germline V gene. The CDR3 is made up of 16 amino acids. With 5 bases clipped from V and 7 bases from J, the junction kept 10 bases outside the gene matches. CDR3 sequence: CATSGYLAGARNEQFF. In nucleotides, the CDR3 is TGTGCCACCAGTGGGTACCTAGCGGGAGCAAGAAATGAGCAGTTCTTC.

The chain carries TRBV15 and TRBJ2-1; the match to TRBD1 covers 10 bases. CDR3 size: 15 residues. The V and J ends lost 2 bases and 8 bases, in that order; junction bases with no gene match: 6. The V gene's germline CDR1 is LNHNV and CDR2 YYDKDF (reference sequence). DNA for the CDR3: TGTGCCACCAGCAGAAGACAGGGGGCAATCGATGAGCAGTTCTTC. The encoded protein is CATSRRQGAIDEQFF. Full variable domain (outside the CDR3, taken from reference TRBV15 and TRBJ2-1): DAMVIQNPRYQVTQFGKPVTLSCSQTLNHNVMYWYQQKSSQAPKLLFHYYDKDFNNEADTPDNFQSRRPNTSFCFLDIRSPGLGDTAMYLCATSRRQGAIDEQFFGPGTRLTVL.

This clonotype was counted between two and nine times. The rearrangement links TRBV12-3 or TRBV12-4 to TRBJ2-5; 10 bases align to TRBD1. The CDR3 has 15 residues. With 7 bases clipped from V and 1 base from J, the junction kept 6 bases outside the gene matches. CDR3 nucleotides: TGTGCCAGCACCGGGACAGGGGAAGCCCAAGAGACCCAGTACTTC. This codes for CASTGTGEAQETQYF.

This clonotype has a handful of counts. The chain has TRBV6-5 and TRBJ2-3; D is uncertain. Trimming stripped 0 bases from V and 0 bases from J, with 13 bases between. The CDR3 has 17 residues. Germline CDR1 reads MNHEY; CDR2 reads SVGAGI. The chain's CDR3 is CASSYSSGLPSTDTQYF. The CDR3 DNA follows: TGTGCCAGCAGTTACTCCTCCGGGCTCCCGAGCACAGATACGCAGTATTTT.

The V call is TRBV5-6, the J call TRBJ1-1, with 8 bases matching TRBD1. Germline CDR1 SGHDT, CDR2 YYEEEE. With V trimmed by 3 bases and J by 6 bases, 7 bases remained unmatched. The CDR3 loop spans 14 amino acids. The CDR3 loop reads CASSSWTGMAEAFF. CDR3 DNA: TGTGCCAGCAGCTCATGGACAGGGATGGCTGAAGCTTTCTTT.

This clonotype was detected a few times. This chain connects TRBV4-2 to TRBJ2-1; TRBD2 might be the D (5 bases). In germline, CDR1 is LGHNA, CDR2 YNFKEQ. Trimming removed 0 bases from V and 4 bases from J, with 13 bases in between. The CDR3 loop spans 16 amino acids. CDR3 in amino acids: CASSQDLARLYNEQFF. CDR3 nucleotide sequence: TGTGCCAGCAGCCAAGATCTAGCTCGGTTATACAATGAGCAGTTCTTC.

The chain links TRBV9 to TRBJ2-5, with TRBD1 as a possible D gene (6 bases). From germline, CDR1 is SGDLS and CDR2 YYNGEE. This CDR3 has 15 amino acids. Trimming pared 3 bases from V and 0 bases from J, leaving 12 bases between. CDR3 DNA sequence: TGTGCCAGCAGCGCTCAAACAGGGAACCAAGAGACCCAGTACTTC. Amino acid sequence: CASSAQTGNQETQYF.

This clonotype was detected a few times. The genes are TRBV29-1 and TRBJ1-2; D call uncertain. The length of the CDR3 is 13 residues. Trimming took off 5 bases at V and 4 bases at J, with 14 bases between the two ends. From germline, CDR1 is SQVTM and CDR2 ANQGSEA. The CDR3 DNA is TGCAGCGTTTATGAGCCCCCTATCTATGGCTACACCTTC. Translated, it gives CSVYEPPIYGYTF.

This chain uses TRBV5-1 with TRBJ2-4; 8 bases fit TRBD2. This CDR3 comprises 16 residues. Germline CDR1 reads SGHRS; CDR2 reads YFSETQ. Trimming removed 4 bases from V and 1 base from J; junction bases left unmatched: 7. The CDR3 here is CASSPSGGAAKNIQYF. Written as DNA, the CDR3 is TGCGCCAGCAGCCCCTCGGGGGGGGCGGCCAAAAACATTCAGTACTTC.